This T cell receptor beta chain is drawn from a study of cytomegalovirus exposure and HLA in healthy donors. The repertoire was sequenced with immunoSEQ multiplex PCR; TCRdb's copy has only in-frame clones and lacks some. The sample holds over 150,000 clones, 86% seen once. Separate from the approximately 700-subject first cohort was the roughly 120-subject validation cohort, to which the donors belonged. CDR1 and CDR2 from the germline V gene are MNHNS and SASEGT. CDR3 size: 13 residues. Trimming left V 9 bases short and J 11 bases short, with 20 bases between. Sequencing was done on a sample of PBMCs. The TCR sequence derives from a woman between 18 and 29 years old in good health and CMV-seronegative. The J gene is TRBJ1-5, the V gene TRBV6-1; D remains ambiguous. CDR3 protein: CARARRSGAAQHF. In DNA, the CDR3 is TGTGCCAGGGCTAGGCGGTCGGGAGCGGCCCAGCATTTT.